This T cell receptor (beta chain) was sequenced during a study of Ad26.COV2.S vaccination and SARS-CoV-2 variants. Trimming stripped 3 bases from V and 5 bases from J, with 2 bases between. CDR1 and CDR2 from the germline V gene are SEHNR and FQNEAQ (reference sequence). CDR3 length equals 12 residues. Assay: immunoSEQ multiplex PCR; the TCRdb copy retains only in-frame clones and omits some. In the table there are some 350,000 clones, roughly 90% of which are singletons. Regarding treatment: 19 received Ad26.COV2.S at low or high dose, single or two shots; about 5 received placebo; per-sample allocation not given. Sampling was performed 63 days after the first vaccine or placebo injection.

The sequences come from peripheral blood, collected in a trial of Ad26.COV2.S vaccine versus placebo. This chain uses TRBV7-9 with TRBJ1-6; D call uncertain. The source is a person aged 18-65 years who received the Ad26.COV2.S COVID-19 vaccine or a placebo. This CDR3 is CASSFDNSPLHF. Here the CDR3 DNA reads TGTGCCAGCAGCTTCGATAATTCACCCCTCCACTTT.